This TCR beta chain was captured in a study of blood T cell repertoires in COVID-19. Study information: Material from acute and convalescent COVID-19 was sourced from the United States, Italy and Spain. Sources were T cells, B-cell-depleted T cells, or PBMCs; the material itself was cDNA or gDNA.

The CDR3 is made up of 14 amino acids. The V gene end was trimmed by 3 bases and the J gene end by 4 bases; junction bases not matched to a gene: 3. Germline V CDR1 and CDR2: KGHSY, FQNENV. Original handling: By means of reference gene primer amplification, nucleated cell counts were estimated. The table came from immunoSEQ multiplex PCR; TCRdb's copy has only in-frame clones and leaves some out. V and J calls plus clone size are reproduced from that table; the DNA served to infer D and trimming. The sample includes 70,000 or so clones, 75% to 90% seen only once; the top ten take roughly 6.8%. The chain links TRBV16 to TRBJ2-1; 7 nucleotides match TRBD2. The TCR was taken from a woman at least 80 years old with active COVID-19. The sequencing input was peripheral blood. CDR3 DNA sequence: TGTGCCAGCAGCCATGGCGGGAGTTACAATGAGCAGTTCTTC. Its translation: CASSHGGSYNEQFF.